The rows below give T cell receptor beta chains drawn from one sample of a study of OX40 agonist ivuxolimab in advanced cancers. Profiled with immunoSEQ multiplex PCR; TCRdb holds only in-frame clones, not every one. The sample shows approximately 64,000 clones, around four fifths of them seen only once. The input for sequencing was CD4+ or CD8+ T cells sorted from blood, taken in a trial of the OX40 agonist ivuxolimab. The receptors were gathered from an adult with an advanced solid tumor such as melanoma, head and neck, liver or kidney cancer. Each CDR3 is given without its conserved first and last residue. Fields, in order: J gene, V gene, clone size, CDR3 protein. Clone sizes are given selectively: once, few, many, or a class where the clone is expanded.

J gene: TRBJ2-6
V gene: TRBV15
clone size: few
CDR3 protein: ASRRSGANVLT

J gene: TRBJ2-2
V gene: TRBV5-4
clone size: once
CDR3 protein: ASSTGDSKNTGELF

J gene: TRBJ2-7
V gene: TRBV27
clone size: NA
CDR3 protein: ASSSRRGGSYEQY

J gene: TRBJ2-7
V gene: TRBV19
clone size: medium-sized
CDR3 protein: ASSITGSPFYEQY

J gene: TRBJ2-1
V gene: TRBV7-2
clone size: NA
CDR3 protein: ASSLVASGRYNEQF

J gene: TRBJ2-7
V gene: TRBV5-1
clone size: NA
CDR3 protein: ASRKLGRSGYEQY

J gene: TRBJ2-1
V gene: TRBV9
clone size: NA
CDR3 protein: ASSPGGLPLDEQF

J gene: TRBJ1-6
V gene: TRBV5-1
clone size: NA
CDR3 protein: ASSLTPRGVNSPLH

J gene: TRBJ2-7
V gene: TRBV27
clone size: NA
CDR3 protein: ASAGRTTYEQY

J gene: TRBJ2-2
V gene: TRBV5-6
clone size: NA
CDR3 protein: ASSITEVGELF

J gene: TRBJ2-3
V gene: TRBV16
clone size: NA
CDR3 protein: ASSQSYWALASGREDGDTQY

J gene: TRBJ1-5
V gene: TRBV15
clone size: NA
CDR3 protein: ATSRDRGSDQPQH

J gene: TRBJ2-7
V gene: TRBV5-8
clone size: NA
CDR3 protein: ASKPTGLPLYEQY

J gene: NA
V gene: TRBV15
clone size: NA
CDR3 protein: ATSRGPSAGANEQY

J gene: TRBJ2-7
V gene: TRBV10-3
clone size: NA
CDR3 protein: AISESSLRDREISEQY

J gene: TRBJ1-5
V gene: TRBV7-9
clone size: few
CDR3 protein: ASSLEAQGDQPQH

J gene: TRBJ2-5
V gene: TRBV5-4
clone size: NA
CDR3 protein: ASSYGQAYQETQY

J gene: TRBJ2-1
V gene: TRBV7-9
clone size: NA
CDR3 protein: ASSSWSSSQQF